This section outlines one T cell receptor (beta chain) sequence together with its context. Trimming took off 2 bases at V and 9 bases at J, with 15 bases between the two ends. Germline V gene sequence: CDR1 SGHRS, CDR2 YFSETQ. This CDR3 region has 14 residues. Original methodology: Nucleated cell number was recorded as an estimate derived from reference gene primer amplification. Only in-frame clones appear in the TCRdb table, and some are missing; sequencing was by immunoSEQ multiplex PCR. For V, J and clone size, that table is used; D and trimming come from the DNA. Of 200,000 to 250,000 clones listed, about three quarters are singletons. This entry belongs to a study of blood T cell repertoires in COVID-19. Overall study: Samples representing acute and convalescent COVID-19 were sourced from the United States, Italy and Spain. In each case, the material was cDNA or gDNA derived from T cells, B-cell-depleted T cells, or PBMCs.

The chain combines TRBV5-1 with TRBJ2-4; perhaps TRBD1 as D (5 bases). This sequence was found in a woman between 65 and 79 years old with acute or convalescent COVID-19. The sample taken for sequencing was peripheral blood. CDR3 loop: CASSFGQGLGIQYF. The CDR3 region has the DNA TGCGCCAGCAGCTTCGGTCAGGGCTTGGGCATTCAGTACTTC.